Listed here are 13 T cell receptor beta chains from one sample, sequenced in a study of OX40 agonist ivuxolimab in advanced cancers. The table came from immunoSEQ multiplex PCR; TCRdb's copy has only in-frame clones and leaves some out. Among tens of thousands of clones listed, 90% were seen once. Sequenced here: CD4+ or CD8+ T cells sorted from blood, sampled in a trial of the OX40 agonist ivuxolimab. The source is an adult with an advanced solid tumor such as melanoma, head and neck, liver or kidney cancer.

The chain carries TRBV23-1 and TRBJ2-7; D gene uncertain. TRBV23-1 qualifies as an ORF whose function is uncertain. V shed 2 bases and J shed 2 bases, with 7 bases lying between them. This CDR3 region has 13 residues. CDR3 bases: TGCGCCAGCAGTCAAAAGGGCCCCTACGAGCAGTACTTC. Translating it yields CASSQKGPYEQYF.

V is TRBV7-7 and J is TRBJ2-1, with 9 positions matching TRBD2. The germline CDR1 and CDR2 sequences are SSHAT and FNYEAQ (reference sequence). V lost 5 bases, J lost 4 bases, and 12 bases stayed unmatched. The CDR3 has 17 residues. DNA of the CDR3: TGTGCCAGCAGCCCGGGGACTAGCCTACGGTGGTACAATGAGCAGTTCTTC. Protein product: CASSPGTSLRWYNEQFF.

The chain employs TRBV5-1 and TRBJ2-7, with D tentatively TRBD1 or TRBD2 (6 bases each). The V and J ends lost 0 bases and 5 bases respectively, with 21 bases between them. Per the germline V gene, CDR1 is SGHRS and CDR2 is YFSETQ. The CDR3 contains 17 residues. CDR3 residues: CASSLDYSDWGAHEQYF. The CDR3, as DNA: TGCGCCAGCAGCTTGGATTATTCGGATTGGGGGGCCCACGAGCAGTACTTC.

The J gene is TRBJ2-3, the V gene TRBV7-7, with 9 bases matching TRBD1. CDR1 SSHAT and CDR2 FNYEAQ come from the germline V gene (reference sequence). Trimming took 1 base from V and 0 from J; bases not matched to a gene: 2. The CDR3 has 16 amino acids. The CDR3 loop reads CASSLVTGGSTDTQYF. The CDR3, as DNA: TGTGCCAGCAGCTTAGTGACAGGGGGAAGCACAGATACGCAGTATTTT.

This clone appeared a few times. The V and J genes are TRBV11-2 and TRBJ1-6, with D possibly TRBD1 on 5 matching bases. The germline CDR1 and CDR2 sequences are SGHAT and FQNNGV. The germline V and J ends were trimmed by 2 bases and 9 bases, with 14 bases remaining between them. This CDR3 has 15 amino acids. The CDR3, as DNA: TGTGCCAGCAGCTTATCCCCAACCGGGGGTTCACCCCTCCACTTT. Its protein product is CASSLSPTGGSPLHF.

The chain carries TRBV10-3 and TRBJ1-1; possibly TRBD1 for D (6 bases). The CDR3 is 16 amino acids. V lost 6 bases and J lost 5, with 22 bases in between. Germline assignment: CDR1 ENHRY and CDR2 SYGVKD. The chain's CDR3 is CAIRSAETGFRTEAFF. In DNA form, the CDR3 reads TGTGCCATCAGGTCAGCCGAAACAGGGTTCAGGACTGAAGCTTTCTTT.

In DNA, the CDR3 is TGTGCCTGGGATAGCGGGAGTGGTACCGGGGAGCTGTTTTTT. Its translation is CAWDSGSGTGELFF. This chain joins TRBV30 and TRBJ2-2; 9 positions match TRBD2. CDR1 GTSNPN and CDR2 SVGIG come from the germline V gene (reference sequence). The CDR3 loop spans 14 amino acids. V shed 5 bases, J shed 5 bases, and the junction held 6 bases outside the gene matches.

This rearrangement joins TRBV7-8 to TRBJ1-5; the D gene is possibly TRBD1 (5 bases). The V end lost 0 bases, the J end lost 7 bases, and 13 bases lay between the germline ends. In germline, CDR1 is SGHVS, CDR2 FQNEAQ. This CDR3 region has 15 residues. CDR3 nucleotides: TGTGCCAGCAGCTTAGCGGGGCAGCAGAGGCAGCCCCAGCATTTT. Residues: CASSLAGQQRQPQHF.

J is TRBJ1-1 and V is TRBV5-4; a possible D gene is TRBD1 (5 bases). Trimming removed 0 bases from V and 1 base from J, with 7 bases in between. Germline V gives CDR1 SGHNT, CDR2 YYREEE (reference sequence). The CDR3 is 14 residues long. This CDR3 is CASSLGQPNTEAFF. The CDR3 bases are TGTGCCAGCAGCTTGGGACAGCCGAACACTGAAGCTTTCTTT.

The rearrangement uses TRBV4-1 and TRBJ2-5; D unclear. CDR3 size: 15 residues. V was shortened by 2 bases and J by 2 bases, with 12 bases between the two germline ends. Germline V CDR1 and CDR2: MGHRA, YSYEKL. For the CDR3, the DNA is TGCGCCAGCAGCCAACAAGTCCGTCTACAAGAGACCCAGTACTTC. This encodes CASSQQVRLQETQYF.

The chain uses TRBV9 and TRBJ1-5; D might be TRBD1 (5 bases). The germline V and J ends were trimmed by 0 bases and 5 bases, with 12 bases remaining between them. CDR1 and CDR2 from the germline V gene are SGDLS and YYNGEE. The CDR3 is made up of 15 amino acids. CDR3 sequence: CASSVGSRVDQPQHF. Written as DNA, the CDR3 is TGTGCCAGCAGCGTAGGGAGCAGGGTAGATCAGCCCCAGCATTTT.

J is TRBJ1-2 and V is TRBV6-5; D is undetermined. V was trimmed by 2 bases and J by 0 bases, leaving 7 bases between them. Germline assignment: CDR1 MNHEY and CDR2 SVGAGI. This CDR3 has 14 residues. The CDR3 DNA reads as TGTGCCAGCAGTTACAGAATTTCTAACTATGGCTACACCTTC. It specifies CASSYRISNYGYTF.

The V gene is TRBV11-2, the J gene TRBJ2-1; tentatively, D is TRBD1 (5 bases). The CDR3 spans 18 residues. The germline V gene encodes CDR1 SGHAT and CDR2 FQNNGV. The V end lost 3 bases, the J end lost 5 bases, and 23 bases lay between the germline ends. The chain's CDR3 is CASSFPSGATRFNNEQFF. In DNA, the CDR3 is TGTGCCAGCAGCTTTCCTTCTGGGGCGACACGATTCAACAATGAGCAGTTCTTC.